One and the same sample provided the 21 T cell receptor beta chains below, sequenced in a study of blood T cell repertoires in COVID-19 (dated by TCRdb to about 2020). The receptor library was made with the immunoSEQ multiplex PCR assay. This is the immuneACCESS table as TCRdb keeps it, with only in-frame sequences that have V and J called. A part of the clones is gone; compared with another copy, unresolved V genes explain less than half, and the rest is unexplained. For this sample there are about 90,000 clones; roughly 92% appear just once. The top ten hold roughly 5.9% of the sample. Sequencing input: peripheral blood. These receptors were obtained from a woman in her sixties with active COVID-19.

The chain joins TRBV5-1 to TRBJ1-1; no firm D call. V was pared by 5 bases and J by 8 bases, with 16 bases between. CDR1 is SGHRS, CDR2 YFSETQ, per germline. The CDR3 is made up of 13 amino acids. CDR3 DNA sequence: TGCGCCAGCAGGGAGGGAGGTGCGGGCGAAGCTTTCTTT. Translating gives CASREGGAGEAFF.

The rearrangement links TRBV7-9 to TRBJ2-7, with 9 positions matching TRBD1. The J segment lost 6 bases and the V segment lost 0 bases, leaving 6 bases of the junction unmatched. CDR3 size: 15 residues. From germline, CDR1 is SEHNR and CDR2 FQNEAQ (reference sequence). Written as DNA, the CDR3 is TGTGCCAGCAGCTTAGCTCAGACAGGGGGTCGCGAGCAGTACTTC. This translates into CASSLAQTGGREQYF.

The table lists this clone with a count of one. The chain recombines TRBV7-9 with TRBJ2-3, with 12 bases matching TRBD2. Germline CDR1 reads SEHNR; CDR2 reads FQNEAQ (reference sequence). This CDR3 is 14 amino acids long. V lost 3 bases, J lost 8 bases, and 3 bases stayed unmatched. The CDR3, as DNA: TGTGCCAGCAGCTTGACTAGCGGGAGCGGTACGCAGTATTTT. Translated: CASSLTSGSGTQYF.

The chain uses TRBV6-1 and TRBJ1-2; TRBD1 is a possible D gene (5 bases). This CDR3 has 15 residues. The germline V gene encodes CDR1 MNHNS and CDR2 SASEGT. V gave up 0 bases and J gave up 4 bases, with 12 bases separating them. The CDR3 here is CASSEAGRASYGYTF. For the CDR3, the DNA is TGTGCCAGCAGTGAAGCGGGCAGGGCGTCCTATGGCTACACCTTC.

The V and J genes are TRBV7-8 and TRBJ2-7; 15 nucleotides agree with TRBD2. The CDR3 covers 16 residues. Germline V gene sequence: CDR1 SGHVS, CDR2 FQNEAQ. Trimming at V came to 5 bases and at J to 7 bases, leaving 9 bases not matched to a gene. CDR3 sequence (DNA): TGTGCCAGCAGCACGGGGACTAGCGGGGGGTTTAGAGAGCAGTACTTC. This sequence encodes CASSTGTSGGFREQYF.

V is TRBV5-8 and J is TRBJ1-4, with D possibly being TRBD1 (6 bases). Looked up from germline, CDR1 is SGHTS and CDR2 is YDEGEE. The CDR3 spans 15 residues. Trimming took 4 bases from V and 6 from J, leaving 16 bases between them. The chain's CDR3 is CASSPRGTVDEKLFF. The DNA for the CDR3 is TGTGCCAGCAGCCCAAGGGGGACCGTTGATGAAAAACTGTTTTTT. The full variable domain, in which reference TRBV5-8 and TRBJ1-4 provide the parts outside the CDR3, is EAGVTQSPTHLIKTRGQQATLRCSPISGHTSVYWYQQALGLGLQFLLWYDEGEERNRGNFPPRFSGRQFPNYSSELNVNALELEDSALYLCASSPRGTVDEKLFFGSGTQLSVL.

The rearrangement uses TRBV9 and TRBJ2-1; 7 nucleotides align to TRBD2. Germline V gives CDR1 SGDLS, CDR2 YYNGEE. The CDR3 contains 18 residues. V trimming: 3 bases; J trimming: 1 base; junction bases outside the gene matches: 13. The CDR3 loop is CASSGSISGGSSYNEQFF. CDR3 sequence (DNA): TGTGCCAGCAGCGGTTCTATCTCGGGGGGTAGTTCCTACAATGAGCAGTTCTTC.

V gene TRBV19 combines with J gene TRBJ1-4; tentative D call: TRBD1 (5 bases). CDR1 and CDR2 from the germline V gene are LNHDA and SQIVND (reference sequence). Trimming left V 6 bases short and J 8 bases short, with 13 bases between. The CDR3 spans 13 residues. CDR3 loop: CASRSGVGEKLFF. The CDR3 DNA reads as TGTGCCAGTAGGTCGGGGGTAGGGGAAAAACTGTTTTTT.

The chain has TRBV11-2 and TRBJ2-5, with 9 bases fitting TRBD1. CDR1 and CDR2 from the germline V gene are SGHAT and FQNNGV. J lost 5 bases, V lost 3 bases, and 7 bases had no gene match. This CDR3 spans 15 amino acids. CDR3 DNA: TGTGCCAGCAGCTTTACGGGACAGGGAGTGGAGACCCAGTACTTC. Translated: CASSFTGQGVETQYF.

V and J are TRBV7-2 and TRBJ2-2, with D tentatively TRBD2 (8 bases). The germline gives CDR1 SGHTA, CDR2 FQGNSA. Trimming pared 5 bases from V and 6 bases from J, leaving 19 bases between. The CDR3 consists of 16 residues. The DNA of the CDR3 is TGTGCCAGCAGCCCGGGAGGGGGCGCAAGGCCCGGGGAGCTGTTTTTT. Amino acid sequence: CASSPGGGARPGELFF.

This sequence joins TRBV6-6 and TRBJ1-5, with TRBD1 as a possible D gene (5 bases). The CDR3 totals 15 residues. The ends were cut back, 6 bases at V and 1 base at J, with 13 bases in the middle. In germline, CDR1 is MNHNY, CDR2 SVGAGI (reference sequence). CDR3 bases: TGTGCCAGCAGCTTCAGGGTCGAAAGCAATCAGCCCCAGCATTTT. It translates to CASSFRVESNQPQHF.

This chain links TRBV6-4 with TRBJ2-3; 7 bases are shared with TRBD2. Germline values: CDR1 MRHNA, CDR2 SNTAGT. V dropped 3 bases and J dropped 6; count of bases not matched to a gene: 18. This CDR3 has 18 amino acids. The CDR3 region is CASSEVGLHRGVVDTQYF. The CDR3 coding sequence is TGTGCCAGCAGTGAAGTGGGACTCCACCGGGGGGTGGTGGATACGCAGTATTTT.

The gene calls are TRBV19 and TRBJ2-1, with D unresolved. The length of the CDR3 is 16 residues. V shed 3 bases and J shed 0 bases, with 12 bases lying between them. CDR1 and CDR2 (germline): LNHDA, SQIVND (reference sequence). CDR3 in DNA: TGTGCCAGTAGTATGCGGTCCAAAAGCTCCTACAATGAGCAGTTCTTC. This gives the protein CASSMRSKSSYNEQFF. Combining the CDR3 with reference TRBV19 and TRBJ2-1 gives the whole variable domain DGGITQSPKYLFRKEGQNVTLSCEQNLNHDAMYWYRQDPGQGLRLIYYSQIVNDFQKGDIAEGYSVSREKKESFPLTVTSAQKNPTAFYLCASSMRSKSSYNEQFFGPGTRLTVL.

In its sample, this clone was seen a few times. The rearrangement uses TRBV6-5 and TRBJ2-7, with 8 bases matching TRBD2. The CDR3 length is 12 residues. CDR1 and CDR2 from the germline V gene are MNHEY and SVGAGI. Unmatched junction bases numbered 3, after V lost 6 bases and J lost 5 bases. The CDR3 loop is CASSLGGDEQYF. The CDR3 DNA reads TGTGCCAGCAGCCTCGGGGGGGACGAGCAGTACTTC.

This chain uses TRBV27 with TRBJ2-7, with TRBD1 matching 9 bases. Trimming at V came to 6 bases and at J to 2 bases, leaving 14 bases not matched to a gene. This CDR3 is built from 17 residues. The germline gives CDR1 MNHEY, CDR2 SMNVEV (reference sequence). The DNA for the CDR3 is TGTGCCAGCAGCCCAAACGACAGTGGGGACAGGGCCTACGAGCAGTACTTC. Amino acid sequence: CASSPNDSGDRAYEQYF.

The V call is TRBV3-1 (or the pseudogene TRBV3-2), the J call TRBJ1-2; D not certain. The ends were cut back, 0 bases at V and 1 base at J, with 9 bases in the middle. CDR3 length equals 15 residues. Germline assignment: CDR1 LGHDT and CDR2 YNNKEL (reference sequence). This chain's CDR3 is CASSQDVTVNYGYTF. The CDR3 DNA reads TGTGCCAGCAGCCAAGATGTAACAGTTAACTATGGCTACACCTTC.

The genes are TRBV4-3 and TRBJ1-1, with a possible D match to TRBD1 (5 bases). CDR3 length equals 14 residues. V was trimmed by 3 bases and J by 8 bases, leaving 16 bases between them. CDR1 is LGHNA, CDR2 YSLEER, per germline. CDR3 sequence: CASSHQGQTTEAFF. The DNA of the CDR3 is TGCGCCAGCAGCCATCAAGGACAAACTACAGAAGCTTTCTTT.

The CDR3 region has the DNA TGTGCCAGCAGCTTAGGAGCCACTAGCACAGATACGCAGTATTTT. It yields the protein CASSLGATSTDTQYF. The V call is TRBV7-9, the J call TRBJ2-3; D gene ambiguous. Germline V gene sequence: CDR1 SEHNR, CDR2 FQNEAQ (reference sequence). The CDR3 length is 15 residues. V shed 1 base and J shed 0 bases, with 8 bases lying between them.

This clone was picked up many times. This chain uses TRBV3-1 (or the pseudogene TRBV3-2) with TRBJ2-7; tentatively, D is TRBD1 (5 bases). Germline assignment: CDR1 LGHDT and CDR2 YNNKEL (reference sequence). This CDR3 is built from 15 residues. Trimming removed 1 base from V and 2 bases from J, with 12 bases in between. The CDR3 region is CASSQVRESTYEQYF. DNA for the CDR3: TGTGCCAGCAGCCAAGTCAGGGAATCGACCTACGAGCAGTACTTC.

The chain joins TRBV6-5 to TRBJ2-1; 7 bases match TRBD1. CDR3 length: 16 amino acids. Germline V gene sequence: CDR1 MNHEY, CDR2 SVGAGI. With V trimmed by 4 bases and J by 7 bases, 13 bases remained unmatched. CDR3 bases: TGTGCCAGCAGTTCCAATCCCACCACACAGGGGAATGAGCAGTTCTTC. This translates into CASSSNPTTQGNEQFF.

The sample holds a few counts of this clone. The rearrangement links TRBV2 to TRBJ2-7; 7 nucleotides match TRBD1. From germline, CDR1 is SNHLY and CDR2 FYNNEI. J was trimmed by 7 bases and V by 5 bases; bases with no gene match: 14. The CDR3 length is 15 residues. The CDR3 bases are TGTGCCAGCAGTTACCGGGACAGAAACGAGGGTGAGCAGTACTTC. Protein sequence: CASSYRDRNEGEQYF.